This record concerns one T cell receptor beta chain sequence. Its specificity is unknown. This specimen comes from a study of T cells in pancreatic ductal adenocarcinoma. Clones were read by immunoSEQ multiplex PCR, and TCRdb kept only the in-frame ones, dropping some. The sample includes about 12,000 clones, roughly 90% seen only once; the top ten take less than 20%. Surgery without prior neoadjuvant therapy was the treatment of the selected pancreatic ductal adenocarcinoma patients. Germline V gene sequence: CDR1 SGHRS, CDR2 YFSETQ. This CDR3 contains 14 residues. Trimming removed 5 bases from V and 4 bases from J, with 14 bases in between. Study-wide results and caveats: Blood had more productive templates and around 8.6-fold more unique clonotypes than tumor. Comparisons of tumor and blood clonality may show falsely lower tumor diversity. The resected pancreatic cancer cohort was biased toward the minority with early-stage disease.

The sequence was obtained from a human donor with pancreatic ductal adenocarcinoma. The sequencing input was PBMCs. The rearrangement joins TRBV5-1 to TRBJ2-3; tentative D call: TRBD2 (5 bases). The CDR3 region has the DNA TGCGCCAGCAGGGAGGTCAGTGGGGCAGATACGCAGTATTTT. It encodes CASREVSGADTQYF.